This paragraph covers one T cell receptor (beta chain) sequence. Its antigen is not identified. These data come from a study of PD-1 blockade in classical Hodgkin lymphoma. Notes on the study in general: The causes of the repertoire differences, possibly disease activity or prior therapy, remain undefined. According to reports, newly diagnosed patients had lower baseline TCR diversity than healthy donors, and relapsed/refractory patients had lower baseline TCR diversity still. While CD8+ TCR diversity did not rise significantly by C4D1, CD4+ TCR diversity did.

Noted time point: cycle 4 day 1 (C4D1), after about 6 weeks of nivolumab. Each of the patients experienced relapse following autologous stem cell transplantation, and their brentuximab vedotin exposure differed. From thawed PBMCs, magnetic negative selection was used to isolate the CD8+ T cells. Sequencing was performed with immunoSEQ multiplex PCR; in TCRdb, only in-frame clones are kept and a portion is missing. The repertoire holds roughly 2,900 clones, with about 81% as singletons. Unmatched junction bases numbered 7, after V lost 3 bases and J lost 2 bases. The CDR3 is 16 residues long. The germline V gene encodes CDR1 SEHNR and CDR2 FQNEAQ (reference sequence).

The rearrangement uses TRBV7-9 and TRBJ1-2, with 9 bases lining up with TRBD1. This material consisted of CD8+ T cells from blood, taken before the fourth cycle of nivolumab. This clonotype originated in a human donor with classical Hodgkin lymphoma. CDR3 nucleotides: TGTGCCAGCAGCTTGGCGGGACAGGGACGCAACTATGGCTACACCTTC. Protein sequence: CASSLAGQGRNYGYTF. The full variable domain, rest sourced from reference TRBV7-9 and TRBJ1-2, is DTGVSQNPRHKITKRGQNVTFRCDPISEHNRLYWYRQTLGQGPEFLTYFQNEAQLEKSRLLSDRFSAERPKGSFSTLEIQRTEQGDSAMYLCASSLAGQGRNYGYTFGSGTRLTVV.